The rows below give T cell receptor beta chains drawn from one sample of a study of identical twins. TCRdb re-analysed the 5' RACE reads in MiXCR, keeping a single row per CDR3 protein. The profile shows over 600,000 distinct CDR3 sequences, around 20% of them singletons. In addition, the sample was reused for a study of T cells expressing NK-cell markers.

The specimen was PBMCs. These receptors came from a woman aged 18 to 35 in good health. Each CDR3 is given with its conserved first and last residue. The D gene is left open where the match is weak. Clone size, where shown, is once, few, many, or a class for clones that have expanded.

CDR3 DNA	CDR3 protein	clone size	J gene	D gene	V gene
TGTGCCAGCAGCCCGGGGAGGTATAATTCACCCCTCCACTTT	CASSPGRYNSPLHF	few	TRBJ1-6	-	TRBV27
TGTGCCACCAGCAGAACTTCACAGGGATACGAGCAGTACTTC	CATSRTSQGYEQYF	few	TRBJ2-7	-	TRBV15
TGCGCCAGCAGCCAAGTGAGGGGACTGCTGATCTACGAGCAGTACTTC	CASSQVRGLLIYEQYF	-	TRBJ2-7	-	TRBV4-3
TGCAGTGCTAGAGGGCCTGGAGGGACTAGCACAGATACGCAGTATTTT	CSARGPGGTSTDTQYF	few	TRBJ2-3	-	TRBV20-1
TGTGCCAGCAGCGTCGGACAGGGTGTGGAGACCCAGTACTTC	CASSVGQGVETQYF	few	TRBJ2-5	TRBD1	TRBV9
TGTGCCAGCAGCCCCGGGACCAGCCAGCGAGATACGCAGTATTTT	CASSPGTSQRDTQYF	-	TRBJ2-3	-	TRBV7-7
TGTGCCAGCAACGACGGGGGGGGTTCTTACGAGCAGTACTTC	CASNDGGGSYEQYF	-	TRBJ2-7	TRBD2	TRBV7-2
TGTGCCAGCATCTTGGGACAGCGGGCTTTCTTT	CASILGQRAFF	-	TRBJ1-1	TRBD1	TRBV12-3/TRBV12-4
TGTGCCAGCAGCACAGGGGGACGAGGCTACACCTTC	CASSTGGRGYTF	few	TRBJ1-2	TRBD1	TRBV6-5
TGTGCCATCAGAGGGACTAGCGGGGGGCAAGAGACCCAGTACTTC	CAIRGTSGGQETQYF	-	TRBJ2-5	TRBD2	TRBV10-3
TGCAGTGCCGTATCACGCAGGGTCAATGAGCAGTTCTTC	CSAVSRRVNEQFF	few	TRBJ2-1	-	TRBV20-1
TGCAGTGCCACCCCAGGGGGCCGAAACATTCAGTACTTC	CSATPGGRNIQYF	few	TRBJ2-4	TRBD1	TRBV20-1
TGTGCCAGCAGTGTGCAGGGTTTAGGCGGCTACACCTTC	CASSVQGLGGYTF	many	TRBJ1-2	-	TRBV12-3/TRBV12-4
TGTGCCAGCAGCCCGACTTGGGACAGGGGGTCCAATGAGCAGTTCTTC	CASSPTWDRGSNEQFF	-	TRBJ2-1	TRBD1	TRBV9
TGTGCCAGCAGTGTGTGGCGGCCCTCCACAGATACGCAGTATTTT	CASSVWRPSTDTQYF	few	TRBJ2-3	-	TRBV2
TGCGCCAGCAGCTTGGTGAACAGGGGATTCAACTATGGCTACACCTTC	CASSLVNRGFNYGYTF	-	TRBJ1-2	TRBD1	TRBV5-1
TGTGCCAGCAGCGTAACCCTCGTGGGAGGAGGAGATACGCAGTATTTT	CASSVTLVGGGDTQYF	-	TRBJ2-3	-	TRBV9
TGTGCCAGCAGTCGACGGAGCTCCCAAGAGACCCAGTACTTC	CASSRRSSQETQYF	many	TRBJ2-5	-	TRBV12-3/TRBV12-4
TGCGCCAGCAGCTTGGCCCAGTCGAACACCGGGGAGCTGTTTTTT	CASSLAQSNTGELFF	once	TRBJ2-2	-	TRBV5-1
TGCAGTGCTAGAGGACCTAACAGGGGACCACAAGAGACCCAGTACTTC	CSARGPNRGPQETQYF	-	TRBJ2-5	TRBD1	TRBV20-1
TGTGCCAGCAGCCCGGGAGCTGTACTCTATGGCTACACCTTC	CASSPGAVLYGYTF	few	TRBJ1-2	-	TRBV6-1
TGTGCCAGCAGTCCCCTGGACAGGGGAAACACCGGGGAGCTGTTTTTT	CASSPLDRGNTGELFF	few	TRBJ2-2	TRBD1	TRBV25-1
TGCGCCAGCAGCCCCCTAGCGGGAGGGAAGGCCATCGGGGAGCTGTTTTTT	CASSPLAGGKAIGELFF	-	TRBJ2-2	TRBD2	TRBV5-1
TGTGCCAGCAGTGATGGGATTACCTACGAGCAGTACTTC	CASSDGITYEQYF	few	TRBJ2-7	-	TRBV9
TGCGCCAGCAGCTTGGAACTGGATGGGACAGATACGCAGTATTTT	CASSLELDGTDTQYF	few	TRBJ2-3	-	TRBV5-1
TGTGCCAGCAGCCCTACGGGTTCACCCTACGAGCAGTACTTC	CASSPTGSPYEQYF	-	TRBJ2-7	-	TRBV12-3/TRBV12-4
TGTGCCAGCACCCCGGACAGCCGAAACACTGAAGCTTTCTTT	CASTPDSRNTEAFF	many	TRBJ1-1	-	TRBV12-3/TRBV12-4
TGTGCCAGCAGACAGGGAGATTCACCCCTCCACTTT	CASRQGDSPLHF	few	TRBJ1-6	-	TRBV6-5
TGTGCCAGCTCCGGGGGTACAGGGGGCTCAGATACGCAGTATTTT	CASSGGTGGSDTQYF	-	TRBJ2-3	TRBD1	TRBV7-2
TGTGCCAGCGGGCCTGGTGGGAATAAAGATCAGCCCCAGCATTTT	CASGPGGNKDQPQHF	few	TRBJ1-5	-	TRBV5-8
TGCGCCAGCAGCTTGGGTGGCGTTCGCGCTGAAGCTTTCTTT	CASSLGGVRAEAFF	-	TRBJ1-1	-	TRBV5-1
TGCAGTGCCAGAATAAAGGGGGCGATTCTCTACGAGCAGTACTTC	CSARIKGAILYEQYF	-	TRBJ2-7	TRBD1	TRBV20-1
TGTGCCTGGAGTTCCGGACAGGGGGCCGCCTACGAGCAGTACTTC	CAWSSGQGAAYEQYF	few	TRBJ2-7	TRBD1	TRBV30
TGTGCCAGCAGCAAACCGGGACAGGGGGACAATGAGCAGTTCTTC	CASSKPGQGDNEQFF	few	TRBJ2-1	-	TRBV21-1
TGTGCCAGCAGCGGACTAGCGGGAGGGCCTCGGGAGCTGTTTTTT	CASSGLAGGPRELFF	many	TRBJ2-2	TRBD2	TRBV12-3/TRBV12-4
TGTGCCAGCGGACTAGCGGGAGTTCACGAGCAGTTCTTC	CASGLAGVHEQFF	-	TRBJ2-1	TRBD2	TRBV2